Shown below are 14 T cell receptor beta chains from a single sample sequenced in a study of cytomegalovirus exposure and HLA in healthy donors (dated by TCRdb to about 2017). Receptors were amplified or captured by the immunoSEQ multiplex PCR assay. What TCRdb holds here is the immuneACCESS table cut down to in-frame rearrangements. Part of the clones is not present; checked against another copy, under half of the missing clones reflect an unresolved V gene, and the others are unexplained. For this sample the table gives approximately 130,000 clones, of which approximately 90% were detected only once. About 2.1% of the sample is held by the ten biggest clonotypes. Material: PBMCs. The receptors stem from a woman aged 18 to 35 in good health and CMV-seronegative.

The chain combines TRBV29-1 with TRBJ1-2; no clear D gene. Germline V gene lookup returns CDR1 SQVTM and CDR2 ANQGSEA. Trimming left V 6 bases short and J 3 bases short, with 11 bases between. The CDR3 is 12 residues long. DNA of the CDR3: TGCAGCGTGGCCCTCGGGGACTATGGCTACACCTTC. This codes for CSVALGDYGYTF.

Turning to this clone: The junction departs from the called germline gene at one end, perhaps through a read error. The chain joins TRBV23-1 to TRBJ1-5; D is uncertain. TRBV23-1 is an open reading frame, and its role is uncertain. This CDR3 has 12 residues. This CDR3 is CASRRRLAGGLF. For the CDR3, the DNA is TGCGCCAGCAGACGCCGCTTGGCAGGTGGACTTTTT.

V and J are TRBV28 and TRBJ2-5; tentative D call: TRBD2 (5 bases). This CDR3 contains 15 residues. Germline V CDR1 and CDR2: MDHEN, SYDVKM. The ends were cut back, 7 bases at V and 4 bases at J, with 19 bases in the middle. Written as DNA, the CDR3 is TGTGCCAGCACCCAGACGCCAGGAGGTCGAGAGACCCAGTACTTC. Protein product: CASTQTPGGRETQYF.

The chain employs TRBV6-5 and TRBJ1-5; D possibly corresponds to TRBD1 (6 bases). The CDR3 runs to 15 residues. Germline V gene data show CDR1 as MNHEY and CDR2 as SVGAGI. V dropped 5 bases and J dropped 7 bases, with 18 bases sitting between them. The DNA of the CDR3 is TGTGCCAGCAGTCGGGACGGGGGGCTTAGACAGCCCCAGCATTTT. Encoded protein: CASSRDGGLRQPQHF.

The V gene is TRBV7-9, the J gene TRBJ2-1; possibly TRBD2 for D (9 bases). CDR1 and CDR2 (germline): SEHNR, FQNEAQ (reference sequence). Trimming cost V 5 bases and J 6 bases, with 17 bases left between them. The CDR3 loop spans 15 amino acids. The CDR3 loop is CASSQGASGTNEQFF. In DNA, the CDR3 is TGTGCCAGCAGCCAGGGGGCTAGCGGGACCAATGAGCAGTTCTTC.

The chain couples TRBV28 to TRBJ1-1; D ambiguous. V was trimmed by 5 bases and J by 1 base, leaving 8 bases between them. Germline CDR1 reads MDHEN; CDR2 reads SYDVKM. This CDR3 has 13 amino acids. The CDR3 here is CASSINPNTEAFF. The CDR3 DNA follows: TGTGCCAGCAGTATAAATCCGAACACTGAAGCTTTCTTT.

The chain joins TRBV11-3 to TRBJ1-1, with D tentatively TRBD1 (5 bases). Germline assignment: CDR1 SGHNT and CDR2 YENEEA. The CDR3 extends over 16 amino acids. Trimming left V 0 bases short and J 0 bases short, with 11 bases between. DNA for the CDR3: TGTGCCAGCAGCTTAGATGGGGCAGGGATGAACACTGAAGCTTTCTTT. This gives the protein CASSLDGAGMNTEAFF.

This clone was seen at least ten times. J is TRBJ2-7 and V is TRBV4-2; tentative D call: TRBD1 (6 bases). This CDR3 contains 16 residues. Per the germline V gene, CDR1 is LGHNA and CDR2 is YNFKEQ. V dropped 0 bases and J dropped 1 base, with 13 bases sitting between them. The CDR3 is CASSQEWTESSYEQYF. The CDR3 nucleotides read TGTGCCAGCAGCCAAGAATGGACAGAGTCTTCCTACGAGCAGTACTTC.

The chain employs TRBV30 and TRBJ2-1; 8 positions agree with TRBD2. Germline V gene data show CDR1 as GTSNPN and CDR2 as SVGIG (reference sequence). This CDR3 spans 17 amino acids. With V trimmed by 3 bases and J by 2 bases, 12 bases remained unmatched. In nucleotides, the CDR3 is TGTGCCTGGAGCTCCTACCTGACTAGCGCTACCTACAATGAGCAGTTCTTC. Translated: CAWSSYLTSATYNEQFF.

V is TRBV28 and J is TRBJ2-1; 13 positions agree with TRBD2. The CDR3 loop spans 18 amino acids. V lost 4 bases and J lost 0; bases outside the gene matches: 6. Germline V gene lookup returns CDR1 MDHEN and CDR2 SYDVKM. CDR3 loop: CASSSGGLAGSSYNEQFF. The CDR3 DNA reads as TGTGCCAGCAGTTCGGGGGGACTAGCGGGGAGCTCCTACAATGAGCAGTTCTTC.

J is TRBJ1-5 and V is TRBV2; 9 nucleotides agree with TRBD1. This CDR3 is built from 15 residues. The germline gives CDR1 SNHLY, CDR2 FYNNEI. The V gene end was trimmed by 6 bases and the J gene end by 3 bases; junction bases not matched to a gene: 6. The CDR3: CASRGDRATNQPQHF. In nucleotides, the CDR3 is TGTGCCAGCAGGGGGGACAGGGCCACCAATCAGCCCCAGCATTTT.

The V gene is TRBV5-4, the J gene TRBJ1-5; tentative D call: TRBD1 (5 bases). CDR1 and CDR2 from the germline V gene are SGHNT and YYREEE (reference sequence). Between the trimmed V and J ends, which lost 2 bases and 6 bases, there was a span of 9 bases. The CDR3 contains 13 residues. The chain's CDR3 is CASSLGTTQPQHF. In DNA form, the CDR3 reads TGTGCCAGCAGCTTAGGGACTACTCAGCCCCAGCATTTT.

The CDR3 DNA sequence: TGTGCCAGCAGCGTACTAGCGGGGGGGCTGGGGCAAGAGACCCAGTACTTC. Translation gives CASSVLAGGLGQETQYF. This chain uses TRBV9 with TRBJ2-5; 12 bases align to TRBD2. The CDR3 runs to 17 residues. Trimming cost V 1 base and J 2 bases; bases outside gene matches: 6. CDR1 is SGDLS, CDR2 YYNGEE, per germline.

The gene calls are TRBV28 and TRBJ1-5, with TRBD1 matching 7 bases. The CDR3 contains 19 residues. Germline trimming cut 3 bases from V and 0 bases from J; bases unmatched to any gene: 14. Germline CDR1 MDHEN, CDR2 SYDVKM. CDR3 coding DNA: TGTGCCAGCAGTTTGTTCGCCGGGACAGCATCTTTTAGCAATCAGCCCCAGCATTTT. It is translated as CASSLFAGTASFSNQPQHF.